The 32 T cell receptor beta chains presented below share a single source sample, sequenced in a study of cytomegalovirus exposure and HLA in healthy donors. Profiled with immunoSEQ multiplex PCR; TCRdb holds only in-frame clones, not every one. The repertoire holds more than 95,000 clones, with about nine tenths as singletons. Material for sequencing was PBMCs. These receptors came from a man younger than 30 in good health and CMV-seronegative.

Points on this clone: The sample holds other DNA sequences that translate to the same CDR3. The V and J genes are TRBV7-2 and TRBJ1-2; tentative D call: TRBD1 (6 bases). The CDR3 is 14 residues long. Germline-derived CDR1 and CDR2 are SGHTA and FQGNSA. Trimming left V 3 bases short and J 2 bases short, with 10 bases between. This CDR3 is CASSLGRGNYGYTF. DNA for the CDR3: TGTGCCAGCAGCTTGGGCAGGGGAAACTATGGCTACACCTTC.

The sample holds one count of this clone. The gene calls are TRBV4-1 and TRBJ2-1; 8 bases are a match to TRBD2. The CDR3 is 15 amino acids. V shed 1 base, J shed 8 bases, and the junction held 7 bases outside the gene matches. Looked up from germline, CDR1 is MGHRA and CDR2 is YSYEKL. The DNA of the CDR3 is TGCGCCAGCAGCCAAGTTTCGGGACTAGGGGATGAGCAGTTCTTC. This translates into CASSQVSGLGDEQFF.

V usage is TRBV27 and J usage is TRBJ2-1, with 10 bases lining up with TRBD2. Germline CDR1 is MNHEY and CDR2 is SMNVEV (reference sequence). The CDR3 spans 15 residues. With V trimmed by 7 bases and J by 9 bases, 12 bases remained unmatched. The chain's CDR3 is CASTKLAGNFAEQFF. The DNA for the CDR3 is TGTGCCAGCACAAAACTAGCGGGGAATTTCGCTGAGCAGTTCTTC.

The chain joins TRBV5-1 to TRBJ2-5, with 7 bases identical to TRBD1. This CDR3 is built from 13 residues. Germline V gene lookup returns CDR1 SGHRS and CDR2 YFSETQ. Trimming removed 4 bases from V and 3 bases from J; junction bases left unmatched: 3. The CDR3 DNA reads as TGCGCCAGCAGCCGTGGGACAGAAGAGACCCAGTACTTC. It yields the protein CASSRGTEETQYF.

The V call is TRBV14, the J call TRBJ2-1; 13 positions agree with TRBD2. This CDR3 region has 20 residues. J gave up 0 bases and V 2 bases, and 10 bases lay outside the gene matches. Germline lookup yields CDR1 SGHDN and CDR2 FVKESK. The CDR3 sequence is CASSQWGLAGTKSSYNEQFF. CDR3 nucleotides: TGTGCCAGCAGCCAATGGGGACTAGCGGGAACTAAAAGCTCCTACAATGAGCAGTTCTTC.

This chain uses TRBV10-1 with TRBJ2-7, with 9 bases lining up with TRBD1. This CDR3 has 18 amino acids. Germline CDR1 reads WNHNN; CDR2 reads SYGVQD (reference sequence). The J segment lost 3 bases and the V segment lost 3 bases, leaving 15 bases of the junction unmatched. The CDR3 bases are TGCGCCAGCAGTGAACCCGGCGACAGGGGGTGCTTGCTCTACGAGCAGTACTTC. Translated: CASSEPGDRGCLLYEQYF.

This clone was recorded once. The chain couples TRBV19 to TRBJ2-7; D possibly corresponds to TRBD2 (6 bases). Germline V gene lookup returns CDR1 LNHDA and CDR2 SQIVND (reference sequence). This CDR3 has 14 amino acids. Trimming removed 1 base at V and 9 bases at J, with 16 bases between. CDR3 in amino acids: CASSIVSRRDGQYF. As DNA, the CDR3 is TGTGCCAGTAGTATAGTATCCCGGCGGGACGGGCAGTACTTC.

V usage is TRBV13 and J usage is TRBJ2-1, with D perhaps TRBD2 (5 bases). V was pared by 2 bases and J by 2 bases, with 13 bases between. Germline V gene data show CDR1 as PRHDT and CDR2 as FYEKMQ (reference sequence). This CDR3 is built from 16 residues. CDR3 nucleotides: TGTGCCAGCAGCTTATTTGTTCTAGCTGCCTACAATGAGCAGTTCTTC. The encoded protein is CASSLFVLAAYNEQFF.

The chain carries TRBV28 and TRBJ2-1, with 7 bases lining up with TRBD1. Germline loops: CDR1 MDHEN, CDR2 SYDVKM. V gave up 6 bases and J gave up 7 bases; unmatched junction bases: 9. The CDR3 is 14 amino acids. The CDR3 sequence is CASSTQTGLNEQFF. The CDR3 DNA reads TGTGCCAGCAGCACCCAGACAGGGTTGAATGAGCAGTTCTTC.

The V gene is TRBV7-2, the J gene TRBJ2-1, with D possibly TRBD2 on 6 matching bases. Germline V gene sequence: CDR1 SGHTA, CDR2 FQGNSA. This CDR3 contains 12 residues. Trimming left V 4 bases short and J 10 bases short, with 11 bases between. The CDR3, as DNA: TGTGCCAGCAGCTCCAGTGGACTAGAGCAGTTCTTC. The encoded protein is CASSSSGLEQFF.

V is TRBV9 and J is TRBJ2-7; 7 nucleotides line up with TRBD2. The length of the CDR3 is 14 residues. The germline gives CDR1 SGDLS, CDR2 YYNGEE. J lost 7 bases, V lost 0 bases, and 7 bases had no gene match. The CDR3 spells CASSVDSRGDEQYF. The CDR3 region has the DNA TGTGCCAGCAGCGTAGACAGCCGGGGGGATGAGCAGTACTTC.

V and J are TRBV5-1 and TRBJ2-7; 7 bases map to TRBD2. Germline values: CDR1 SGHRS, CDR2 YFSETQ. Losses at the gene ends were 4 bases for V and 1 base for J; bases not matched to a gene: 23. The CDR3 runs 20 residues. The CDR3 coding sequence is TGCGCCAGCAGCAATTGGGGGTTAAATAGCGGGCTAAAACGTTCCTACGAGCAGTACTTC. As protein: CASSNWGLNSGLKRSYEQYF.

The chain combines TRBV6-5 with TRBJ1-4; the match to TRBD1 covers 7 bases. V dropped 5 bases and J dropped 5; count of bases not matched to a gene: 5. The CDR3 spans 14 residues. Germline CDR1 reads MNHEY; CDR2 reads SVGAGI. The DNA of the CDR3 is TGTGCCAGCAGTCCGACAGGGAGAAATGAAAAACTGTTTTTT. It codes for CASSPTGRNEKLFF.

The J gene is TRBJ1-4, the V gene TRBV25-1; TRBD1 aligns across 10 bases. V was pared by 6 bases and J by 5 bases, with 9 bases of the junction left unmatched. The CDR3 covers 16 residues. Germline CDR1 MGHDK, CDR2 SYGVNS. The CDR3 nucleotides read TGTGCCAGCAGAGCTAATCCGGGACAGGGGAATGAAAAACTGTTTTTT. It is translated as CASRANPGQGNEKLFF.

The chain combines TRBV21-1 with TRBJ1-5; TRBD1 is taken as the D call from the table, unchecked against the DNA. TRBV21-1 is a listed pseudogene. CDR3 length equals 14 residues. The CDR3: CASRFNRGNQPQHF. CDR3 DNA sequence: TGTGCCAGCAGGTTTAACAGAGGCAATCAGCCCCAGCATTTT.

This clone was picked up one time. The chain couples TRBV6-4 to TRBJ2-5, with 7 positions matching TRBD2. The germline gives CDR1 MRHNA, CDR2 SNTAGT. V trimming: 4 bases; J trimming: 1 base; junction bases outside the gene matches: 3. The CDR3 length is 14 residues. DNA for the CDR3: TGTGCCAGCAGTGGTTTAGCGGGCCAAGAGACCCAGTACTTC. Amino acids: CASSGLAGQETQYF.

This clone was found a few times. This chain connects TRBV28 to TRBJ1-2, with D unclear. In germline, CDR1 is MDHEN, CDR2 SYDVKM. CDR3 length equals 12 residues. V was clipped by 5 bases and J by 4 bases, with 8 bases between them. The CDR3 here is CASSIQFYGYTF. CDR3 DNA: TGTGCCAGCAGTATACAGTTCTATGGCTACACCTTC.

The chain joins TRBV4-3 to TRBJ1-2; 8 nucleotides agree with TRBD1. Germline V gene sequence: CDR1 LGHNA, CDR2 YSLEER. The CDR3 spans 16 residues. V dropped 0 bases and J dropped 8; count of bases not matched to a gene: 11. The CDR3: CASSQDFSSGGSGYTF. The CDR3 coding sequence is TGCGCCAGCAGCCAAGATTTTTCTTCAGGGGGCAGCGGCTACACCTTC.

The chain combines TRBV5-8 with TRBJ1-6, with D possibly being TRBD1 (5 bases). The CDR3 runs 14 residues. Trimming left V 0 bases short and J 10 bases short, with 11 bases between. Per the germline V gene, CDR1 is SGHTS and CDR2 is YDEGEE. The CDR3 sequence is CASSLDQGGSPLHF. CDR3 in DNA: TGTGCCAGCAGCTTGGATCAGGGCGGATCACCCCTCCACTTT.

A single count supports this clone. V gene TRBV9 combines with J gene TRBJ1-6, with a possible D match to TRBD1 (5 bases). V was trimmed by 1 base and J by 6 bases, leaving 11 bases between them. This CDR3 region has 15 residues. Germline V gives CDR1 SGDLS, CDR2 YYNGEE. The CDR3 DNA is TGTGCCAGCAGCGTAAGAGGGGACTCTAATTCACCCCTCCACTTT. This gives the protein CASSVRGDSNSPLHF. The full variable domain, completed using reference TRBV9 and TRBJ1-6, is DSGVTQTPKHLITATGQRVTLRCSPRSGDLSVYWYQQSLDQGLQFLIQYYNGEERAKGNILERFSAQQFPDLHSELNLSSLELGDSALYFCASSVRGDSNSPLHFGNGTRLTVT.

Written as DNA, the CDR3 is TGTGCCAGCAGCTTTAGCAGGGGGAGCTCCTACGAGCAGTACTTC. This codes for CASSFSRGSSYEQYF. V usage is TRBV11-3 and J usage is TRBJ2-7, with 7 bases matching TRBD1. The CDR3 loop spans 15 amino acids. V shed 3 bases and J 0 bases; nucleotides not matched to a gene: 5. Looked up from germline, CDR1 is SGHNT and CDR2 is YENEEA.

The gene calls are TRBV19 and TRBJ2-1, with D uncertain. Trimming stripped 5 bases from V and 3 bases from J, with 5 bases between. This CDR3 region has 12 residues. Germline assignment: CDR1 LNHDA and CDR2 SQIVND (reference sequence). CDR3 sequence (DNA): TGTGCCAGTAGTCTCTACTACAATGAGCAGTTCTTC. Amino acids: CASSLYYNEQFF.

V and J are TRBV10-1 and TRBJ2-3; 10 bases fit TRBD1. V lost 2 bases and J lost 4; bases outside the gene matches: 3. The CDR3 sequence is 15 residues long. Germline CDR1 and CDR2: WNHNN and SYGVQD (reference sequence). CDR3 bases: TGCGCCAGCAGTGAGAGAGGGACAGGGGCAGATACGCAGTATTTT. It translates to CASSERGTGADTQYF.

The chain is built from TRBV29-1 and TRBJ2-7, with TRBD2 as a possible D gene (6 bases). The CDR3 sequence is 13 residues long. Germline V CDR1 and CDR2: SQVTM, ANQGSEA. V was clipped by 6 bases and J by 6 bases, with 18 bases between them. CDR3 region: CSVSVAGTGEQYF. CDR3 sequence (DNA): TGCAGCGTCTCCGTCGCGGGGACCGGCGAGCAGTACTTC.

The chain has TRBV5-4 and TRBJ2-7; 9 bases map to TRBD2. Germline V gives CDR1 SGHNT, CDR2 YYREEE (reference sequence). There are 15 residues in the CDR3. V was pared by 2 bases and J by 4 bases, with 7 bases of the junction left unmatched. This CDR3 is CASSFGLAGTYEQYF. CDR3 sequence (DNA): TGTGCCAGCAGCTTTGGGCTAGCGGGAACATACGAGCAGTACTTC.

The DNA of the CDR3 is TGTGCCTGGAGTGCCCAAGGGAGCTCCTATAATTCACCCCTCCACTTT. Translated: CAWSAQGSSYNSPLHF. The genes are TRBV30 and TRBJ1-6; D not resolved. In germline, CDR1 is GTSNPN, CDR2 SVGIG (reference sequence). The V end lost 1 base, the J end lost 0 bases, and 10 bases lay between the germline ends. The CDR3 is 16 residues long.

The J gene is TRBJ2-5, the V gene TRBV7-6; 9 bases fit TRBD2. This CDR3 is 17 amino acids long. Trimming took 3 bases from V and 0 from J; bases not matched to a gene: 8. The germline gives CDR1 SGHVS, CDR2 FNYEAQ. DNA for the CDR3: TGTGCCAGCAGCTTGGGAGGGCTAGCGGGGCACCAAGAGACCCAGTACTTC. This codes for CASSLGGLAGHQETQYF.

The V and J genes are TRBV2 and TRBJ1-5; D not resolved. There are 14 residues in the CDR3. Germline V gene lookup returns CDR1 SNHLY and CDR2 FYNNEI. Trimming removed 4 bases from V and 3 bases from J, with 10 bases in between. CDR3 residues: CASSVIQYNQPQHF. The CDR3 bases are TGTGCCAGCAGTGTAATACAGTACAATCAGCCCCAGCATTTT.

This CDR3 reads CASSLDSSFYSNQPQHF. The CDR3 DNA reads TGTGCCAGCAGCTTAGATAGCTCGTTCTATAGCAATCAGCCCCAGCATTTT. J is TRBJ1-5 and V is TRBV7-7, with unresolved D. V was pared by 1 base and J by 0 bases, with 13 bases between. Germline CDR1 and CDR2: SSHAT and FNYEAQ (reference sequence). The CDR3 covers 17 residues.

Comment on this clone: An end of the junction does not agree with germline; a read error may underlie this. This chain connects TRBV27 to TRBJ2-6, with a weak D call TRBD1 (5 bases). This CDR3 contains 15 residues. From germline, CDR1 is MNHEY and CDR2 SMNVEV (reference sequence). The CDR3 is CASTLWGDGANVLTF. The CDR3 DNA sequence: TGTGCCAGCACTTTATGGGGCGACGGGGCCAACGTCCTGACTTTC.

This sequence joins TRBV19 and TRBJ2-5; 7 bases agree with TRBD1. Germline lookup yields CDR1 LNHDA and CDR2 SQIVND (reference sequence). Losses at the gene ends were 1 base for V and 2 bases for J; bases not matched to a gene: 4. This CDR3 contains 15 residues. CDR3 nucleotides: TGTGCCAGTAGTATAGTTGGGACAGAGCAAGAGACCCAGTACTTC. Its protein is CASSIVGTEQETQYF.

This chain connects TRBV7-6 to TRBJ2-7, with TRBD2 as a possible D gene (6 bases). The CDR3 is 16 amino acids. Germline CDR1 SGHVS, CDR2 FNYEAQ. Trimming cost V 5 bases and J 6 bases, with 23 bases left between them. The chain's CDR3 is CASSLIYRDSAREQYF. CDR3 coding DNA: TGTGCCAGCAGCCTCATATATCGGGACTCGGCTCGCGAGCAGTACTTC.